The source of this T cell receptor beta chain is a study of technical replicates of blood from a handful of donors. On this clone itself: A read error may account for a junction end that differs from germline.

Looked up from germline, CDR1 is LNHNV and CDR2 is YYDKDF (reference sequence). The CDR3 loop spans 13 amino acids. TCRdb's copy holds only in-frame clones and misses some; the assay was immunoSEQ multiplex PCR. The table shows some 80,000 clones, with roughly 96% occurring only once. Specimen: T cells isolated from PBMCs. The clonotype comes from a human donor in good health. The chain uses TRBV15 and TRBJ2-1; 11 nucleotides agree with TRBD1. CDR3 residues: CATSRRDRGVPVF. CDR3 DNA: TGTGCCACCAGCCGCCGGGACAGGGGGGTCCCCGTCTTC.